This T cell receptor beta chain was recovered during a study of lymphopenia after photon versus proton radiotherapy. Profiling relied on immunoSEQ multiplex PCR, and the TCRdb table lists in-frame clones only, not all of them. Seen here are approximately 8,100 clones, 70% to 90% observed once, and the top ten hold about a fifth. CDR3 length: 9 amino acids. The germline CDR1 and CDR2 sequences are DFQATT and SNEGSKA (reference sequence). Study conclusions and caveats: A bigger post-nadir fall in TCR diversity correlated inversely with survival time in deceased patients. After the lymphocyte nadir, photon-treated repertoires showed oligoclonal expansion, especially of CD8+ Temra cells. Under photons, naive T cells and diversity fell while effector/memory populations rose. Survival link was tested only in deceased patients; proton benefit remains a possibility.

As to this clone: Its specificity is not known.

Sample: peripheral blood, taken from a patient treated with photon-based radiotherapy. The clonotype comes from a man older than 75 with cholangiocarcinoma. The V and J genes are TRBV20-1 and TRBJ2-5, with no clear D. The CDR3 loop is CSVGRTQYF. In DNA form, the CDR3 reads TGCAGCGTAGGAAGGACCCAGTACTTC.